This T cell receptor (beta chain) was captured by sequencing in a study of Graves' ophthalmopathy and Graves' hyperthyroidism. Background on the study: The collection of peripheral blood took place at initial diagnosis, before any treatment. Regarding the study as a whole: Ophthalmopathy could be told apart from stable hyperthyroidism by a 13-signature model (approximately 90% sensitivity, 70% to 84% specificity).

Investigators amplified TCR beta CDR3 regions from RNA transcripts. Second-round multiplex PCR came after first-round RT-PCR with HTBI primers. In TCRdb, the multiplex PCR reads were re-called with MiXCR into one record per CDR3 protein. The repertoire holds a few hundred thousand distinct CDR3 sequences, with about 18% as singletons. In this sample, this clonotype turned up many times. What it binds is not known. Sample: peripheral blood. The sequence derives from an adult woman with stable Graves' hyperthyroidism.

DNA for the CDR3: TGCAGCGTTGGGATCGGCGGTAGCTCTGGAAACACCATATATTTT. This gives the protein CSVGIGGSSGNTIYF. V usage is TRBV29-1 and J usage is TRBJ1-3; D remains ambiguous. The ends were cut back, 4 bases at V and 0 bases at J, with 13 bases in the middle. This CDR3 is built from 15 residues. CDR1 is SQVTM, CDR2 ANQGSEA, per germline. The full variable domain, in which reference TRBV29-1 and TRBJ1-3 provide the parts outside the CDR3, is SAVISQKPSRDICQRGTSLTIQCQVDSQVTMMFWYRQQPGQSLTLIATANQGSEATYESGFVIDKFPISRPNLTFSTLTVSNMSPEDSSIYLCSVGIGGSSGNTIYFGEGSWLTVV.